This T cell receptor (beta chain) was documented in a study of response to subunit inactivated influenza vaccine. Study outcomes and limitations: There was a suggestion from the authors that each seasonal influenza vaccination recruits few new T cells.

This clonotype was seen repeatedly, ten times or more. Its antigen remains unidentified. The CDR3 spans 15 residues. V trimming: 7 bases; J trimming: 4 bases; junction bases outside the gene matches: 2. The germline CDR1 and CDR2 sequences are ENHRY and SYGVKD. TCRdb independently ran MiXCR on the RT-PCR reads; one entry per CDR3 protein. The top ten clones hold 11% of a sample with more than 600,000 distinct CDR3 sequences, around 18% of them seen once. The specimen was PBMCs from blood, collected approximately 5 days after vaccination. The clonotype comes from a man over 45 who received an inactivated influenza vaccine. The chain uses TRBV10-3 and TRBJ2-1; 15 nucleotides line up with TRBD2. DNA for the CDR3: TGTGCCATCAAGGGGACTAGCGGGGGGTACAATGAGCAGTTCTTC. Translated: CAIKGTSGGYNEQFF.